Sequencing of this T cell receptor beta chain was carried out in a study of OX40 agonist ivuxolimab in advanced cancers. Across the whole study: Partial responses were recorded for three patients, including one with hepatocellular carcinoma and two with cutaneous melanoma. Study results and caveats: With doses of 0.1 to 3.0 mg/kg, CD4+ and CD8+ blood T cells had undergone clonal expansion by week 6.

Libraries were prepared by immunoSEQ multiplex PCR; TCRdb keeps only in-frame clonotypes and omits some of them. The sample lists about 21,000 clones; more than 75% were seen once. Individuals having autoimmune disease history or systemic immunosuppression were not enrolled. To note about this clone: Its antigen is currently unknown.

The CDR3 is 14 amino acids. CDR1 is MNHEY, CDR2 SMNVEV, per germline (reference sequence). Between the trimmed V and J ends, which lost 6 bases and 4 bases, there was a span of 13 bases. The rearrangement links TRBV27 to TRBJ1-5; perhaps TRBD1 as D (5 bases). This material consisted of CD4+ or CD8+ T cells sorted from blood, taken in a trial of the OX40 agonist ivuxolimab. This receptor was taken from an adult with an advanced solid tumor such as melanoma, head and neck, liver or kidney cancer. CDR3 sequence: CASSRVGGNQPQHF. The CDR3 coding sequence is TGTGCCAGCAGCCGAGTGGGGGGAAATCAGCCCCAGCATTTT.